Presented here are 10 T cell receptor delta chains from one specimen sequenced in a study of gamma-delta chains in newborns, infants, children. TCRdb called clones from the reads again using CATT. The data show over 3,500 delta-chain clones, about two fifths seen once. The sequenced sample was blood. These receptor sequences come from a child who received the measles vaccine.

The chain couples TRDV1 to TRDJ1; D is perhaps TRDD2 (5 bases). Germline lookup yields CDR1 TSWWSYY and CDR2 QGS. Trimming stripped 2 bases from V and 3 bases from J, with 22 bases between. The CDR3 is 18 residues long. CDR3 in amino acids: CALGESRPLRITADKLIF. The CDR3 DNA is TGTGCTCTTGGGGAATCCCGCCCCCTTCGAATAACAGCCGATAAACTCATCTTT.

The chain has TRDV3 and TRDJ1; possible D gene TRDD3, 6 bases. V was pared by 5 bases and J by 0 bases, with 34 bases between. The CDR3 consists of 20 residues. Germline-derived CDR1 and CDR2 are TVYSNPD and GDNSRS (reference sequence). The CDR3 nucleotides are TGTGCCCGTTGCCCTTACTACGAGGTACTGGGCCCTTTTTACACCGATAAACTCATCTTT. This gives the protein CARCPYYEVLGPFYTDKLIF. Complete variable domain (other parts from reference TRDV3 and TRDJ1): CDKVTQSSPDQTVASGSEVVLLCTYDTVYSNPDLFWYRIRPDYSFQFVFYGDNSRSEGADFTQGRFSVKHILTQKAFHLVISPVRTEDSATYYCARCPYYEVLGPFYTDKLIFGKGTRVTVEP.

A word on this clone: The junction does not match germline at one end; this may be a read error. The same CDR3 arises from other DNA sequences in this sample as well. The chain combines TRDV1 with TRDJ1; 13 bases fit TRDD3. The CDR3 extends over 21 amino acids. Germline CDR1 is TSWWSYY and CDR2 is QGS. The CDR3 reads CALGECPFPSYWGIRPDKLIF. In nucleotides, the CDR3 is TGTGCTCTTGGGGAATGCCCCTTCCCCTCTTACTGGGGGATACGGCCCGATAAGCTCATCTTT.

The V call is TRDV1, the J call TRDJ1; TRDD3 agrees at 7 bases. CDR1 and CDR2 from the germline V gene are TSWWSYY and QGS. V lost 2 bases, J lost 0 bases, and 27 bases stayed unmatched. The CDR3 extends over 23 amino acids. The CDR3 is CALGEFRPLTWVGEAPHTDKLIF. Written as DNA, the CDR3 is TGTGCTCTTGGGGAATTTAGGCCCTTAACCTGGGTGGGGGAGGCACCCCACACCGATAAACTCATCTTT.

The chain's CDR3 is CALGDPFLLGWSLNTDKLIF. CDR3 DNA sequence: TGTGCTCTTGGGGACCCCTTCCTACTGGGCTGGTCCCTGAACACCGATAAACTCATCTTT. The chain joins TRDV1 to TRDJ1; 9 positions agree with TRDD2. In germline, CDR1 is TSWWSYY, CDR2 QGS. V was clipped by 3 bases and J by 0 bases; unmatched bases: 17. The CDR3 loop spans 20 amino acids.

Points on this clone: Other DNA sequences from this sample encode an identical CDR3 as well. V and J are TRDV1 and TRDJ1; 10 positions match TRDD3. The germline V gene encodes CDR1 TSWWSYY and CDR2 QGS. The CDR3 has 22 residues. V was pared by 5 bases and J by 7 bases, with 31 bases of the junction left unmatched. The CDR3 DNA reads as TGTGCTCTTGGGATAACTTCTTACGAGTACTGGGGGATTCCTACCGTTGACGTTAAACTCATCTTT. This gives the protein CALGITSYEYWGIPTVDVKLIF.

This clone occurred a few times. The chain uses TRDV1 and TRDJ1, with D possibly being TRDD3 (5 bases). In germline, CDR1 is TSWWSYY, CDR2 QGS. Trimming pared 3 bases from V and 3 bases from J, leaving 14 bases between. The CDR3 is 15 residues long. The CDR3 sequence is CALGDPAHWPDKLIF. DNA of the CDR3: TGTGCTCTTGGGGACCCCGCCCACTGGCCCGATAAACTCATCTTT.

In this sample, this clone turned up a few times. The J gene is TRDJ1, the V gene TRDV1; D is uncertain. Germline CDR1 is TSWWSYY and CDR2 is QGS. The CDR3 has 16 amino acids. Trimming stripped 5 bases from V and 0 bases from J, with 16 bases between. The DNA for the CDR3 is TGTGCTCTTGGGAAGGGTCGAGGGACCGACACCGATAAACTCATCTTT. Protein: CALGKGRGTDTDKLIF.

This clone was found a few times. The gene calls are TRDV1 and TRDJ1; the D call may be TRDD2 or TRDD3 (6 bases each). This CDR3 is built from 19 residues. Germline V gives CDR1 TSWWSYY, CDR2 QGS. The V end was cut by 1 base, the J end by 2 bases, with 23 bases between. DNA of the CDR3: TGTGCTCTTGGGGAACATCTCCTACGGTGGTGGGGGGGTACCGATAAACTCATCTTT. Translating gives CALGEHLLRWWGGTDKLIF.

In its sample, this clone was seen once. This likely traces to a read error, being one base from a far larger clone. At the DNA level, this CDR3 is encoded by other sequences in the same sample as well. This chain connects TRDV1 to TRDJ1; 9 nucleotides match TRDD2. Germline V gene lookup returns CDR1 TSWWSYY and CDR2 QGS. This CDR3 spans 20 amino acids. The CDR3 region has the DNA TGTGCTCTTGGTGAACTCAGCCTTCCTACGGGGGATTGCTTCTGCGATAAACTCATCTTT. Translation gives CALGELSLPTGDCFCDKLIF.